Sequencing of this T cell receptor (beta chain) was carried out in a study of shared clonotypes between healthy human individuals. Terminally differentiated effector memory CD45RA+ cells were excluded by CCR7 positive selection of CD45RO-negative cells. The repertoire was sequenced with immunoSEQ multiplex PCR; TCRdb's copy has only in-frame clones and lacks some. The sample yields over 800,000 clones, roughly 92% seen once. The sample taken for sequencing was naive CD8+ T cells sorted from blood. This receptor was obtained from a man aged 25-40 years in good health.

The CDR3 bases are TGTGCCAGCAGCGGGCGCTCGAGCCGGGACAAGAACACTGAAGCTTTCTTT. Amino acid sequence: CASSGRSSRDKNTEAFF. The rearrangement uses TRBV13 and TRBJ1-1; D might be TRBD1 (6 bases). The CDR3 has 17 residues. V lost 5 bases, J lost 1 base, and 20 bases lay in between. Germline loops: CDR1 PRHDT, CDR2 FYEKMQ (reference sequence).